This T cell receptor (beta chain) was observed in a study of cytomegalovirus exposure and HLA in healthy donors. Background on the study: Early released data had about 85 million unique TCRs, all coming from HLA-typed donors. Overall study results and limits: Cytomegalovirus status was reportedly diagnosed by the classifier with high sensitivity and specificity. In vitro checks showed that three CMV-associated chains really do target CMV antigens.

The sample holds a few counts of this clone. Its target is not known. Both 60 Vbeta primers and 13 Jbeta primers went into the PCR. Assay used: immunoSEQ multiplex PCR; TCRdb lists only in-frame clones, some missing. The data contain around 180,000 clones, roughly 83% of them singletons. The CDR3 has 15 residues. Looked up from germline, CDR1 is SGHDN and CDR2 is FVKESK. V shed 0 bases and J 4 bases; nucleotides not matched to a gene: 6. The rearrangement joins TRBV14 to TRBJ2-7, with 7 bases matching TRBD1. The specimen sequenced was PBMCs. This clonotype was sampled from a woman between 45 and 60 years old in good health and CMV-seronegative. The CDR3 DNA is TGTGCCAGCAGCCAAGATGGCAGGGGGTGGTACGAGCAGTACTTC. Amino acids: CASSQDGRGWYEQYF.